The clone carrying this T cell receptor (beta chain) has just one count. These data originate in a study of blood T cell repertoires in COVID-19. Profiling relied on immunoSEQ multiplex PCR, and the TCRdb table lists in-frame clones only, not all of them. The table records some 400,000 clones, approximately 87% of them present only once. Germline CDR1 SGHRS, CDR2 YFSETQ. Trimming removed 4 bases at V and 5 bases at J, with 15 bases between. This CDR3 is built from 14 residues. Sample: peripheral blood. The sequence was collected from a woman in her thirties with COVID-19, enrolled during active disease. J is TRBJ1-1 and V is TRBV5-1, with a possible D match to TRBD1 (5 bases). The CDR3: CASSPDSSGTEAFF. As DNA, the CDR3 is TGCGCCAGCAGCCCCGACAGCTCTGGGACTGAAGCTTTCTTT.